What follows are 21 T cell receptor beta chains derived from one specimen sequenced in a study of T cells in Graves' hyperthyroidism and ophthalmopathy. TCR beta CDR3 regions were amplified from RNA. Primed by the HTBI set, a first-round RT-PCR was run on the TCR CDR3. TCRdb reprocessed the multiplex PCR reads with MiXCR, giving one entry per CDR3 protein. The sample has approximately 380,000 distinct CDR3 sequences; about 20% are singletons. The specimen sequenced was blood. The receptors derive from a woman aged 18-29 years with Graves' hyperthyroidism.

This clonotype was seen repeatedly, ten times or more. The rearrangement links TRBV24-1 to TRBJ1-2; the D gene is possibly TRBD1 (6 bases). The V and J ends lost 4 bases and 13 bases respectively, with 15 bases between them. This CDR3 has 12 residues. The germline CDR1 and CDR2 sequences are KGHDR and SFDVKD. The CDR3: CATSEGAGAATF. CDR3 DNA: TGTGCCACCAGTGAGGGGGCAGGGGCGGCCACCTTC.

This clonotype was seen repeatedly, ten times or more. The rearrangement joins TRBV15 to TRBJ1-3, with a possible D match to TRBD1 (5 bases). Germline V gives CDR1 LNHNV, CDR2 YYDKDF (reference sequence). The V end was cut by 4 bases, the J end by 3 bases, with 13 bases between. The CDR3 runs 15 residues. The CDR3 DNA is TGTGCCACCAGCACCACGGGGGGAAGTGGAAACACCATATATTTT. It encodes CATSTTGGSGNTIYF.

This clonotype was seen at least ten times. This sequence joins TRBV6-2 or TRBV6-3 and TRBJ1-2; D unclear. Trimming removed 2 bases at V and 2 bases at J, with 12 bases between. The germline gives CDR1 MNHEY, CDR2 SVGEGT. The CDR3 sequence is 15 residues long. CDR3: CASSYSQPVNYGYTF. The CDR3 DNA reads TGTGCCAGCAGTTACAGTCAGCCAGTCAACTATGGCTACACCTTC.

This clonotype has ten or more counts. The chain employs TRBV7-8 and TRBJ2-7, with 10 positions matching TRBD1. The CDR3 length is 15 residues. Germline lookup yields CDR1 SGHVS and CDR2 FQNEAQ. V lost 5 bases to trimming and J lost 0 bases; unmatched junction nucleotides: 4. The CDR3: CASSQRTGGSYEQYF. The CDR3 nucleotides read TGTGCCAGCAGCCAAAGGACAGGGGGCTCCTACGAGCAGTACTTC.

This clonotype has a count of ten or more. The V call is TRBV2, the J call TRBJ2-5; 11 bases line up with TRBD1. The germline CDR1 and CDR2 sequences are SNHLY and FYNNEI. Trimming cost V 3 bases and J 4 bases; bases outside gene matches: 4. This CDR3 has 15 amino acids. DNA for the CDR3: TGTGCCAGCAGTGAGGACAGGGGGCTCCGAGAGACCCAGTACTTC. This sequence encodes CASSEDRGLRETQYF.

The DNA of the CDR3 is TGTGCCAGCAGTCGCCAGGGCGATTCACCCCTCCACTTT. Protein sequence: CASSRQGDSPLHF. The V and J genes are TRBV27 and TRBJ1-6; tentatively, D is TRBD1 (5 bases). The CDR3 spans 13 residues. Germline CDR1 MNHEY, CDR2 SMNVEV (reference sequence). The V end lost 5 bases, the J end lost 8 bases, and 10 bases lay between the germline ends.

This clonotype was recorded a few times. The chain couples TRBV4-2 to TRBJ2-2, with 8 bases fitting TRBD1. V was clipped by 0 bases and J by 8 bases; unmatched bases: 11. This CDR3 has 17 residues. Germline assignment: CDR1 LGHNA and CDR2 YNFKEQ. The DNA of the CDR3 is TGTGCCAGCAGCCAAGAGGGTCCGGGACAGGTAGCGGGGGAGCTGTTTTTT. This sequence encodes CASSQEGPGQVAGELFF.

This clonotype was seen at least ten times. The chain joins TRBV20-1 to TRBJ2-3; 10 nucleotides match TRBD1. With 2 bases clipped from V and 6 bases from J, the junction kept 8 bases outside the gene matches. Germline lookup yields CDR1 DFQATT and CDR2 SNEGSKA (reference sequence). The CDR3 runs 15 residues. CDR3 sequence: CSARPHGQGGDTQYF. DNA for the CDR3: TGCAGTGCTAGACCTCATGGACAGGGGGGGGATACGCAGTATTTT.

There are many counts of this clonotype. CDR3 sequence reads: CASSGGGAGANVLTF. The DNA for the CDR3 is TGTGCCAGCAGTGGCGGGGGCGCTGGGGCCAACGTCCTGACTTTC. The rearrangement links TRBV6-1 to TRBJ2-6, with a weak D call TRBD2 (7 bases). This CDR3 region has 15 residues. Trimming shortened V by 4 bases and J by 2 bases, and 9 bases separated the two germline ends. Germline CDR1 and CDR2: MNHNS and SASEGT.

The V and J genes are TRBV2 and TRBJ1-1; D is uncertain. Trimming removed 6 bases at V and 5 bases at J, with 10 bases between. The CDR3 consists of 12 residues. From germline, CDR1 is SNHLY and CDR2 FYNNEI. CDR3: CASSAGGTEAFF. The CDR3 nucleotides are TGTGCCAGCAGCGCTGGTGGTACTGAAGCTTTCTTT.

In its sample, this clonotype was seen many times. This rearrangement joins TRBV20-1 to TRBJ1-6, with D possibly matching TRBD1 (6 bases). Trimming took off 4 bases at V and 6 bases at J, with 19 bases between the two ends. This CDR3 comprises 16 residues. Germline lookup yields CDR1 DFQATT and CDR2 SNEGSKA (reference sequence). CDR3 nucleotides: TGCAGTGCTACCGGCGGGGGGCTGACTGGTAATTCACCCCTCCACTTT. Protein sequence: CSATGGGLTGNSPLHF.

This clonotype was counted at least ten times. The chain carries TRBV7-6 and TRBJ2-2; 13 bases fit TRBD2. Trimming cost V 6 bases and J 1 base; bases outside gene matches: 2. CDR3 length: 16 residues. CDR1 and CDR2 from the germline V gene are SGHVS and FNYEAQ. In nucleotides, the CDR3 is TGTGCCAGCAGGACTAGCGGGGGGATGAACACCGGGGAGCTGTTTTTT. Its protein product is CASRTSGGMNTGELFF. The full variable domain, completed using reference TRBV7-6 and TRBJ2-2, is GAGVSQSPRYKVTKRGQDVALRCDPISGHVSLYWYRQALGQGPEFLTYFNYEAQQDKSGLPNDRFSAERPEGSISTLTIQRTEQRDSAMYRCASRTSGGMNTGELFFGEGSRLTVL.

The sample holds many counts of this clonotype. The chain uses TRBV20-1 and TRBJ1-1, with D uncertain. Trimming shortened V by 3 bases and J by 3 bases, and 17 bases separated the two germline ends. The length of the CDR3 is 15 residues. The germline gives CDR1 DFQATT, CDR2 SNEGSKA (reference sequence). CDR3 DNA: TGCAGTGCTAGGAGGGTGGAGGCATGGGACACTGAAGCTTTCTTT. It translates to CSARRVEAWDTEAFF.

This clonotype has more than one count but fewer than ten. This sequence joins TRBV18 and TRBJ2-7; perhaps D is TRBD1 or TRBD2 (5 bases each). Deletions cut 2 bases from V and 2 bases from J, with 10 bases between. The length of the CDR3 is 14 residues. Germline lookup yields CDR1 KGHSH and CDR2 LQKENI. This CDR3 reads CASSPIRETYEQYF. CDR3 DNA sequence: TGTGCCAGCTCACCAATCAGGGAGACCTACGAGCAGTACTTC. The full variable domain, completed using reference TRBV18 and TRBJ2-7, is NAGVMQNPRHLVRRRGQEARLRCSPMKGHSHVYWYRQLPEEGLKFMVYLQKENIIDESGMPKERFSAEFPKEGPSILRIQQVVRGDSAAYFCASSPIRETYEQYFGPGTRLTVT.

This clonotype came up many times. The rearrangement links TRBV18 to TRBJ1-5; no clear D. V was pared by 5 bases and J by 3 bases, with 11 bases between. The germline V gene encodes CDR1 KGHSH and CDR2 LQKENI. CDR3 length: 14 amino acids. CDR3 DNA: TGTGCCAGCTCATCGCGGCCTTTCAATCAGCCCCAGCATTTT. This codes for CASSSRPFNQPQHF. The full variable domain, in which reference TRBV18 and TRBJ1-5 provide the parts outside the CDR3, is NAGVMQNPRHLVRRRGQEARLRCSPMKGHSHVYWYRQLPEEGLKFMVYLQKENIIDESGMPKERFSAEFPKEGPSILRIQQVVRGDSAAYFCASSSRPFNQPQHFGDGTRLSIL.

This clonotype was found many times. The rearrangement joins TRBV6-1 to TRBJ2-3; 11 positions agree with TRBD2. J gave up 1 base and V 6 bases, and 0 bases lay outside the gene matches. Germline V gene lookup returns CDR1 MNHNS and CDR2 SASEGT. The CDR3 length is 14 residues. As DNA, the CDR3 is TGTGCCAGCAGGACTAGCGGGGGCACAGATACGCAGTATTTT. This sequence encodes CASRTSGGTDTQYF.

At least ten counts were recorded for this clonotype. The chain recombines TRBV7-9 with TRBJ2-3; D is uncertain. V was trimmed by 5 bases and J by 2 bases, leaving 8 bases between them. This CDR3 has 13 amino acids. CDR1 is SEHNR and CDR2 is FQNEAQ in the germline V gene (reference sequence). The CDR3 DNA reads as TGTGCCAGCAGCCCGACTCTCACAGATACGCAGTATTTT. Translation gives CASSPTLTDTQYF.

At least ten counts were recorded for this clonotype. Germline and junction disagree at one end, which may indicate a read error. This rearrangement joins TRBV9 to TRBJ1-2, with TRBD1 identical over 10 bases. This CDR3 has 15 amino acids. The V gene's germline CDR1 is SGDLS and CDR2 YYNGEE. CDR3 region: CANSAGDRGSYGYTF. CDR3 bases: TGTGCCAACAGCGCCGGGGACAGGGGAAGCTATGGCTACACCTTC. Combining the CDR3 with reference TRBV9 and TRBJ1-2 gives the whole variable domain DSGVTQTPKHLITATGQRVTLRCSPRSGDLSVYWYQQSLDQGLQFLIQYYNGEERAKGNILERFSAQQFPDLHSELNLSSLELGDSALYFCANSAGDRGSYGYTFGSGTRLTVV.

This clonotype was seen ten or more times. The gene calls are TRBV2 and TRBJ2-2; 9 bases fit TRBD2. CDR3 size: 17 residues. CDR1 and CDR2 (germline): SNHLY, FYNNEI. The V and J ends lost 7 bases and 0 bases, in that order; junction bases with no gene match: 9. The CDR3 bases are TGTGCCAGCAATACCCAGCGGGGGGTATCGAACACCGGGGAGCTGTTTTTT. It codes for CASNTQRGVSNTGELFF. Filled out from reference TRBV2 and TRBJ2-2, the complete variable domain reads EPEVTQTPSHQVTQMGQEVILRCVPISNHLYFYWYRQILGQKVEFLVSFYNNEISEKSEIFDDQFSVERPDGSNFTLKIRSTKLEDSAMYFCASNTQRGVSNTGELFFGEGSRLTVL.

This clonotype has at least ten counts. The V call is TRBV20-1, the J call TRBJ1-5, with D possibly being TRBD1 (6 bases). There are 16 residues in the CDR3. The germline V and J ends were trimmed by 2 bases and 0 bases, with 14 bases remaining between them. The germline V gene encodes CDR1 DFQATT and CDR2 SNEGSKA (reference sequence). The chain's CDR3 is CSARSPGQYSNQPQHF. In nucleotides, the CDR3 is TGCAGTGCTAGAAGTCCAGGACAGTATAGCAATCAGCCCCAGCATTTT.

This clonotype showed up just a few times. The chain couples TRBV12-3 or TRBV12-4 to TRBJ2-7, with D possibly TRBD2 on 5 matching bases. The CDR3 is 13 residues long. V lost 6 bases to trimming and J lost 5 bases, with 14 bases between them. This chain's CDR3 is CASSTPGSHEQYF. The CDR3, as DNA: TGTGCCAGCAGCACACCGGGGAGCCACGAGCAGTACTTC.